This T cell receptor beta chain appears in the sequencing data of a study of cytomegalovirus exposure and HLA in healthy donors. This CDR3 region has 16 residues. Trimming took off 5 bases at V and 0 bases at J, with 14 bases between the two ends. Germline-derived CDR1 and CDR2 are MNHEY and SMNVEV (reference sequence). Amplification used 60 Vbeta primers and 13 Jbeta primers. Profiled with immunoSEQ multiplex PCR; TCRdb holds only in-frame clones, not every one. This table holds some 120,000 clones, approximately 78% found once. The TCR originated in a man aged 30-40 years in good health and CMV-seropositive. Material: PBMCs. J is TRBJ2-1 and V is TRBV27; D unresolved. The CDR3 here is CASSLLSMSSYNEQFF. In nucleotides, the CDR3 is TGTGCCAGCAGTCTCCTTTCGATGAGCTCCTACAATGAGCAGTTCTTC.